The clone carrying this T cell receptor beta chain was observed once. Its target is unknown. This specimen comes from a study of cytomegalovirus exposure and HLA in healthy donors. Study observations and caveats: Productive rates of about 90% or about 30% were seen for most TCR beta V segments in an earlier analysis. Association of 17,000 or so TCR beta sequences with HLA alleles was found at 0.05 false discovery rate in a later analysis. It was assumed in the presence/absence analyses that sequencing depth was roughly uniform across donors. Trimming of TCR beta V- and J-genes showed a link, identified in a later analysis, to a missense DCLRE1C variant.

PCR was performed using 60 Vbeta and 13 Jbeta primers. Some clones are missing from TCRdb's copy, which holds only in-frame ones; the method was immunoSEQ multiplex PCR. The sample records around 94,000 clones, about 69% being singletons. V lost 2 bases and J 4 bases, leaving 9 bases between the germline ends. This CDR3 is 14 amino acids long. CDR1 is MNHNS and CDR2 is SASEGT in the germline V gene. This chain connects TRBV6-1 to TRBJ1-5, with D tentatively TRBD1 (6 bases). Sequences were obtained from PBMCs. The sequence was obtained from a human donor in good health. Here the CDR3 DNA reads TGTGCCAGCAGTGAATTCCAGGGGAATCAGCCCCAGCATTTT. Amino acid sequence: CASSEFQGNQPQHF.